Below are 27 T cell receptor beta chains sequenced from a single sample in a study of radiation and T cells in renal cell carcinoma. Time point of the sample: blood 4 weeks post-SBRT, at nephrectomy. Treatment noted: 15 Gy SBRT to primary tumor, nephrectomy 4 weeks later. Generated by immunoSEQ multiplex PCR, the TCRdb table keeps only in-frame clones and is missing some. The data contain about 78,000 clones, about 88% of them singletons. Specimen: blood, collected from a patient whose treatment included radiotherapy and nephrectomy. These receptors all come from a woman in her 70s with renal cell carcinoma.

The chain's CDR3 is CASSQTGRPLHF. CDR3 DNA: TGTGCCAGCAGCCAGACAGGGCGACCCCTCCACTTT. The genes are TRBV14 and TRBJ1-6; 7 nucleotides agree with TRBD1. The CDR3 has 12 residues. Germline trimming cut 3 bases from V and 12 bases from J; bases unmatched to any gene: 2. Germline CDR1 SGHDN, CDR2 FVKESK. The complete variable domain, with remaining parts taken from reference TRBV14 and TRBJ1-6, reads EAGVTQFPSHSVIEKGQTVTLRCDPISGHDNLYWYRRVMGKEIKFLLHFVKESKQDESGMPNNRFLAERTGGTYSTLKVQPAELEDSGVYFCASSQTGRPLHFGNGTRLTVT.

The rearrangement joins TRBV5-8 to TRBJ1-5; 7 bases align to TRBD1. Germline V lookup: CDR1 SGHTS, CDR2 YDEGEE. This CDR3 contains 14 residues. Trimming took 6 bases from V and 5 from J; bases not matched to a gene: 8. In DNA form, the CDR3 reads TGTGCCAGCACTGGACAGGAATCTTATCAGCCCCAGCATTTT. The encoded protein is CASTGQESYQPQHF.

The rearrangement joins TRBV7-9 to TRBJ2-7; a possible D gene is TRBD2 (5 bases). The V and J ends lost 2 bases and 6 bases respectively, with 14 bases between them. Germline CDR1 and CDR2: SEHNR and FQNEAQ (reference sequence). The CDR3 has 14 residues. The CDR3 region is CASSLSGFSSEQYF. The CDR3 bases are TGTGCCAGCAGCTTATCGGGGTTCTCATCCGAGCAGTACTTC. Together with reference TRBV7-9 and TRBJ2-7, the CDR3 gives the full variable domain: DTGVSQNPRHKITKRGQNVTFRCDPISEHNRLYWYRQTLGQGPEFLTYFQNEAQLEKSRLLSDRFSAERPKGSFSTLEIQRTEQGDSAMYLCASSLSGFSSEQYFGPGTRLTVT.

This rearrangement joins TRBV27 to TRBJ1-5, with D maybe TRBD1 (5 bases). Trimming removed 6 bases from V and 0 bases from J, with 9 bases in between. The CDR3 totals 14 residues. Germline V gene lookup returns CDR1 MNHEY and CDR2 SMNVEV (reference sequence). The CDR3 loop is CASSAGSSNQPQHF. The CDR3 DNA follows: TGTGCCAGCAGCGCAGGGTCTAGCAATCAGCCCCAGCATTTT.

The J gene is TRBJ2-7, the V gene TRBV6-6; D gene ambiguous. CDR3 length: 14 amino acids. Germline-derived CDR1 and CDR2 are MNHNY and SVGAGI (reference sequence). Trimming stripped 0 bases from V and 2 bases from J, with 8 bases between. The CDR3 DNA reads TGTGCCAGCAGTTACTCGCCCAGAGCCTACGAGCAGTACTTC. Its translation: CASSYSPRAYEQYF.

The rearrangement joins TRBV5-1 to TRBJ2-3, with D hard to call. V lost 1 base to trimming and J lost 4 bases, with 10 bases between them. CDR1 is SGHRS, CDR2 YFSETQ, per germline. The CDR3 spans 14 residues. In nucleotides, the CDR3 is TGCGCCAGCAGCTTGAGTAGCAGGCCAGATACGCAGTATTTT. It codes for CASSLSSRPDTQYF.

The chain links TRBV27 to TRBJ2-1, with TRBD1 identical over 10 bases. Germline values: CDR1 MNHEY, CDR2 SMNVEV (reference sequence). The CDR3 is made up of 15 amino acids. Trimming removed 6 bases from V and 10 bases from J; junction bases left unmatched: 12. CDR3 DNA sequence: TGTGCCAGCAGGCTGGGACAGGGGCCGACCTGGGAGCAGTTCTTC. Translated: CASRLGQGPTWEQFF.

This chain uses TRBV7-9 with TRBJ1-4, with D hard to call. Germline CDR1 and CDR2: SEHNR and FQNEAQ (reference sequence). The CDR3 spans 17 residues. V was trimmed by 1 base and J by 5 bases, leaving 17 bases between them. CDR3: CASSLVAGNFRNEKLFF. The CDR3 DNA follows: TGTGCCAGCAGCTTAGTTGCGGGGAATTTCAGGAATGAAAAACTGTTTTTT.

This chain connects TRBV9 to TRBJ2-1; D is unresolved. With 0 bases removed from V and 0 bases from J, the gap between germline ends came to 16 bases. Germline CDR1 is SGDLS and CDR2 is YYNGEE. The CDR3 contains 18 residues. CDR3 bases: TGTGCCAGCAGCGTAGGTATCTCCGGCCTTAGCTCCTACAATGAGCAGTTCTTC. This sequence encodes CASSVGISGLSSYNEQFF.

This rearrangement joins TRBV5-5 to TRBJ2-2; no clear D gene. V shed 3 bases and J shed 1 base, with 4 bases lying between them. Germline V CDR1 and CDR2: SGHKS, YYEKEE (reference sequence). The CDR3 extends over 13 amino acids. Written as DNA, the CDR3 is TGTGCCAGCAGCTCCTGGAACACCGGGGAGCTGTTTTTT. As protein: CASSSWNTGELFF. The variable domain in full, with the rest retrieved from reference TRBV5-5 and TRBJ2-2, is DAGVTQSPTHLIKTRGQQVTLRCSPISGHKSVSWYQQVLGQGPQFIFQYYEKEERGRGNFPDRFSARQFPNYSSELNVNALLLGDSALYLCASSSWNTGELFFGEGSRLTVL.

Turning to this clone: The junction departs from the called germline gene at one end, perhaps through a read error. The CDR3 reads CASSQPSYGYTF. The CDR3, as DNA: TGTGCCAGCAGTCAACCCTCCTATGGCTACACCTTC. The genes are TRBV5-1 and TRBJ1-2; D gene uncertain. CDR1 SGHRS and CDR2 YFSETQ come from the germline V gene. The length of the CDR3 is 12 residues.

The chain employs TRBV7-8 and TRBJ1-6; 8 nucleotides match TRBD1. The CDR3 runs to 14 residues. J gave up 7 bases and V 5 bases, and 4 bases lay outside the gene matches. CDR1 is SGHVS, CDR2 FQNEAQ, per germline. Here the CDR3 DNA reads TGTGCCAGCAGCCAGGACAGGGCGAATTCACCCCTCCACTTT. This translates into CASSQDRANSPLHF.

The gene calls are TRBV4-2 and TRBJ1-6; maybe TRBD1 (6 bases). The germline gives CDR1 LGHNA, CDR2 YNFKEQ. V was clipped by 1 base and J by 8 bases, with 12 bases between them. The CDR3 is 15 residues long. The CDR3 nucleotides read TGTGCCAGCAGCCAAGTATTCAGGGGTGATTCACCCCTCCACTTT. As protein: CASSQVFRGDSPLHF.

The chain has TRBV10-3 and TRBJ2-1; D unclear. Germline assignment: CDR1 ENHRY and CDR2 SYGVKD. V was trimmed by 4 bases and J by 9 bases, leaving 16 bases between them. CDR3 length: 14 residues. The CDR3 is CAISGGPSAGEQFF. The CDR3 coding sequence is TGTGCCATCAGTGGCGGACCATCCGCCGGTGAGCAGTTCTTC.

This chain links TRBV6-5 with TRBJ1-1; weak D call: TRBD1 (5 bases). Trimming cost V 8 bases and J 1 base, with 14 bases left between them. CDR1 and CDR2 from the germline V gene are MNHEY and SVGAGI. The CDR3 is made up of 14 amino acids. The CDR3 spells CASHAGTRNTEAFF. The DNA for the CDR3 is TGTGCCAGCCACGCGGGGACGAGGAACACTGAAGCTTTCTTT.

This chain uses TRBV9 with TRBJ1-6; weak D call: TRBD1 (5 bases). V lost 0 bases and J lost 8, with 12 bases in between. The CDR3 is made up of 15 amino acids. From germline, CDR1 is SGDLS and CDR2 YYNGEE. CDR3 in DNA: TGTGCCAGCAGCGTAGAGGGACTGCTGGATTCACCCCTCCACTTT. Amino acids: CASSVEGLLDSPLHF.

The chain couples TRBV2 to TRBJ2-7; possibly TRBD1 for D (5 bases). In germline, CDR1 is SNHLY, CDR2 FYNNEI. Trimming stripped 5 bases from V and 4 bases from J, with 18 bases between. This CDR3 is built from 15 residues. The CDR3 DNA is TGTGCCAGCAGTCCTATTGGGGCCCAGGGATACGAGCAGTACTTC. Translated: CASSPIGAQGYEQYF.

The J gene is TRBJ1-2, the V gene TRBV10-3; D call uncertain. CDR1 and CDR2 from the germline V gene are ENHRY and SYGVKD. V dropped 3 bases and J dropped 8 bases, with 7 bases sitting between them. The CDR3 extends over 11 amino acids. This chain's CDR3 is CAISEVWGYTF. In nucleotides, the CDR3 is TGTGCCATCAGTGAAGTGTGGGGCTACACCTTC.

V usage is TRBV9 and J usage is TRBJ2-2, with D possibly matching TRBD2 (7 bases). The CDR3 is 17 amino acids. The germline V and J ends were trimmed by 4 bases and 0 bases, with 16 bases remaining between them. Germline CDR1 and CDR2: SGDLS and YYNGEE. The CDR3 bases are TGTGCCAGCAGCCCTTCCGGGCGGGGGCCGAACACCGGGGAGCTGTTTTTT. Translating it yields CASSPSGRGPNTGELFF. The full variable domain, in which reference TRBV9 and TRBJ2-2 provide the parts outside the CDR3, is DSGVTQTPKHLITATGQRVTLRCSPRSGDLSVYWYQQSLDQGLQFLIQYYNGEERAKGNILERFSAQQFPDLHSELNLSSLELGDSALYFCASSPSGRGPNTGELFFGEGSRLTVL.

Turning to this clone: A junction boundary mismatches the germline segment, possibly from a read error. V and J are TRBV7-7 and TRBJ2-1; 7 bases fit TRBD1. Germline V gene lookup returns CDR1 SSHAT and CDR2 FNYEAQ (reference sequence). This CDR3 spans 15 amino acids. The CDR3 DNA sequence: TGTGCTAGCAGCTTAGACGACAGGGTCCATAGAGAGCAGTTCTTC. It specifies CASSLDDRVHREQFF.

The rearrangement links TRBV5-8 to TRBJ1-5; weak D call: TRBD1 (5 bases). The V end was cut by 0 bases, the J end by 6 bases, with 7 bases between. This CDR3 region has 13 residues. Germline V gives CDR1 SGHTS, CDR2 YDEGEE. DNA of the CDR3: TGTGCCAGCAGCTTGGTGAGGGGTCAGCCCCAGCATTTT. Its translation is CASSLVRGQPQHF.

V usage is TRBV28 and J usage is TRBJ1-3; TRBD1 matches at 7 bases. The CDR3 has 13 residues. Germline trimming cut 6 bases from V and 6 bases from J; bases unmatched to any gene: 5. Germline CDR1 MDHEN, CDR2 SYDVKM. CDR3 protein: CASRTGIVNTIYF. CDR3 bases: TGTGCCAGCAGGACAGGGATCGTAAACACCATATATTTT. The full variable domain, in which reference TRBV28 and TRBJ1-3 provide the parts outside the CDR3, is DVKVTQSSRYLVKRTGEKVFLECVQDMDHENMFWYRQDPGLGLRLIYFSYDVKMKEKGDIPEGYSVSREKKERFSLILESASTNQTSMYLCASRTGIVNTIYFGEGSWLTVV.

CDR3 residues: CASSLGDRGYEQYF. CDR3 sequence (DNA): TGTGCCAGCAGCTTAGGAGACAGGGGTTACGAGCAGTACTTC. The rearrangement links TRBV7-8 to TRBJ2-7; 8 bases line up with TRBD1. This CDR3 is built from 14 residues. The V gene end was trimmed by 1 base and the J gene end by 4 bases; junction bases not matched to a gene: 3. Germline loops: CDR1 SGHVS, CDR2 FQNEAQ.

A few counts support this clone. The chain employs TRBV4-2 and TRBJ1-1; D might be TRBD1 (5 bases). The length of the CDR3 is 15 residues. V was pared by 4 bases and J by 3 bases, with 15 bases between. Germline-derived CDR1 and CDR2 are LGHNA and YNFKEQ. For the CDR3, the DNA is TGTGCCAGCAGCCCAAGGATCACAGGTGACACTGAAGCTTTCTTT. This gives the protein CASSPRITGDTEAFF.

V and J are TRBV11-3 and TRBJ2-1; TRBD1 is a possible D gene (5 bases). Germline CDR1 and CDR2: SGHNT and YENEEA. There are 14 residues in the CDR3. V shed 5 bases and J shed 7 bases, with 15 bases lying between them. The CDR3 DNA follows: TGTGCCAGCAGCCGTAGCTGGGGCACGAATGAGCAGTTCTTC. Amino acids: CASSRSWGTNEQFF. Complete variable domain (other parts from reference TRBV11-3 and TRBJ2-1): EAGVVQSPRYKIIEKKQPVAFWCNPISGHNTLYWYLQNLGQGPELLIRYENEEAVDDSQLPKDRFSAERLKGVDSTLKIQPAELGDSAVYLCASSRSWGTNEQFFGPGTRLTVL.

The J gene is TRBJ1-1, the V gene TRBV5-1; D remains unclear. From germline, CDR1 is SGHRS and CDR2 YFSETQ. This CDR3 spans 14 amino acids. Trimming left V 4 bases short and J 4 bases short, with 14 bases between. CDR3 sequence (DNA): TGCGCCAGCAGCCCCCTTGGGTGGGTCACTGAAGCTTTCTTT. It specifies CASSPLGWVTEAFF.

The chain carries TRBV5-6 and TRBJ2-7; D remains ambiguous. With 0 bases removed from V and 4 bases from J, the gap between germline ends came to 17 bases. The CDR3 spans 16 residues. Germline lookup yields CDR1 SGHDT and CDR2 YYEEEE. CDR3 in amino acids: CASSLAARAPLYEQYF. CDR3 bases: TGTGCCAGCAGCTTGGCTGCCCGGGCCCCACTATACGAGCAGTACTTC.